What follows describes a single T cell receptor beta chain. Its specificity is not known. The source of the sample is a study of cytomegalovirus exposure and HLA in healthy donors. Study-level findings and limits: Later on, an analysis found that several of the most significant clusters appeared to be linked to common viral pathogens, which included parvovirus B19.

PCR involved 60 Vbeta and 13 Jbeta primers. TCRdb keeps only in-frame clones here, not all; method: immunoSEQ multiplex PCR. The sample has about 73,000 clones, roughly 70% seen once. Healthy bone marrow donors made up the donor group. J gave up 6 bases and V 6 bases, and 20 bases lay outside the gene matches. The V gene's germline CDR1 is SQVTM and CDR2 ANQGSEA. The CDR3 is 17 residues long. The V gene is TRBV29-1, the J gene TRBJ1-3, with 7 bases lining up with TRBD1. The TCR originated in an older man in good health and CMV-seronegative. Sequencing was carried out using PBMCs. Written as DNA, the CDR3 is TGCAGCGTCGTCTCAGTAGGGACAGCCCTGATCATAAACACCATATATTTT. Translated, it gives CSVVSVGTALIINTIYF. The full variable domain, with the rest looked up from reference TRBV29-1 and TRBJ1-3, is SAVISQKPSRDICQRGTSLTIQCQVDSQVTMMFWYRQQPGQSLTLIATANQGSEATYESGFVIDKFPISRPNLTFSTLTVSNMSPEDSSIYLCSVVSVGTALIINTIYFGEGSWLTVV.